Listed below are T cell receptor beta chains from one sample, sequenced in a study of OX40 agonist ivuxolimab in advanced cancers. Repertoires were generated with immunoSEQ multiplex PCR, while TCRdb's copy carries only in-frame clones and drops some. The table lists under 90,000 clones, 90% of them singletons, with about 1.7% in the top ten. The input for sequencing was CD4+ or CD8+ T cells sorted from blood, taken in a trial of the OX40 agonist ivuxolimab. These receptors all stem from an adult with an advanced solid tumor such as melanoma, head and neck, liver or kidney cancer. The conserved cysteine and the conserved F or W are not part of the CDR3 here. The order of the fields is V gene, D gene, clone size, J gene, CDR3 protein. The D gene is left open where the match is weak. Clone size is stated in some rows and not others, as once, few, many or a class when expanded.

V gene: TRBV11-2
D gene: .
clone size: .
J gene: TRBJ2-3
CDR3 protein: ASRTMTRGSDTQY

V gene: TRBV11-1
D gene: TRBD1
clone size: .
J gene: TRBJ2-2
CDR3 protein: ATGQKLSGELF

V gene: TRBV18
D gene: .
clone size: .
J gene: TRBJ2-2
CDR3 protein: ASSPGFTGELF

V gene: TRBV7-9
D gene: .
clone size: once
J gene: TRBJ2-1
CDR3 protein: ASRRSADMYNEQF

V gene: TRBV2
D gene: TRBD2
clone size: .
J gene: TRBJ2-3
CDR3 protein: ASSENGGGPTITDTQY

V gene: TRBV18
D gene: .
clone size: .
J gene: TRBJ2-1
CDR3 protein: ASSPGQLNEQF

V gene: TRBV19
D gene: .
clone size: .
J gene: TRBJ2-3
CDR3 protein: ASLGMTDTQY

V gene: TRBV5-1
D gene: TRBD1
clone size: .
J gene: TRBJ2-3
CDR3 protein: ASSDDRVGTDTQY

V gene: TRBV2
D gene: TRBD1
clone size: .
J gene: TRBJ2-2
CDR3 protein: ASSGEGASTGELF

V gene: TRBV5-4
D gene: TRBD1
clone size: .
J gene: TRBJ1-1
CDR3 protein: ASSPRQGVNTEAF

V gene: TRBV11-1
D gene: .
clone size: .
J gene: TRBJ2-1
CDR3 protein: ASSLRANEQF

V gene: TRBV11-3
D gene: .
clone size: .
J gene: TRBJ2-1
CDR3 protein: ASSLVAGASEQF

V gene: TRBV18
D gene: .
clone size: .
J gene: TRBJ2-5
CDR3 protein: ASSQVSQETQY

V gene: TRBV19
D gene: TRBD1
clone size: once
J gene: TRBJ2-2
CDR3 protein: ASSSTRDSPNTGELF

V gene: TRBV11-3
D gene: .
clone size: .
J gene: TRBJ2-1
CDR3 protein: ASSALTSYYNEQF

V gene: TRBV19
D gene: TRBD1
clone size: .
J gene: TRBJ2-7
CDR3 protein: ASSIRQGPYEQY

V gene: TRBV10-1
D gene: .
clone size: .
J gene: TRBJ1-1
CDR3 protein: ASSEGEYYAEAF

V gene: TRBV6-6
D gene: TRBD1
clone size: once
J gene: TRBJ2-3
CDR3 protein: ASSRRTGPTDTQY

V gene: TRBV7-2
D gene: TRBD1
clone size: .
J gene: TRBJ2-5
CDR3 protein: ASSPRSGQGALQTQY

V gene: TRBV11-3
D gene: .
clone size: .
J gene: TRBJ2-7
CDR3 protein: ASSLVAGTDEQY

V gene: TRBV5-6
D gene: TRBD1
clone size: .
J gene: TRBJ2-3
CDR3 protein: ASSTDRGSDTDTQY

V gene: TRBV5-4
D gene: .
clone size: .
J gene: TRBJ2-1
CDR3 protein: ASSLGPKDEQF

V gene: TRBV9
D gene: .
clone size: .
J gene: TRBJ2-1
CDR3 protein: ASSVGGAIGTYNEQF

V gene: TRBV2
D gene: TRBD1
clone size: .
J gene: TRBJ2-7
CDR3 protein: ASQAGGYEQY

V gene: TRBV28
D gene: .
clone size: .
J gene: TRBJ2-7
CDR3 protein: ASTRWPGAYEQY

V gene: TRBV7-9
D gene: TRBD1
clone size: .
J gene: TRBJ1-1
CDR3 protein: ASSKTGGAGHTEAF

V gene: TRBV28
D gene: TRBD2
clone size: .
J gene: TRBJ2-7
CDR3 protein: ASSGGVPQEQY

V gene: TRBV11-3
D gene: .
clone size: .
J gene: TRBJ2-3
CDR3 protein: ASSRRGSPTDTQY

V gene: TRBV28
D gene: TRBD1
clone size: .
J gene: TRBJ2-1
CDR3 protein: ASSLGRGPYNEQF

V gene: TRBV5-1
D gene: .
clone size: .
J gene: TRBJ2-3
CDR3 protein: ASSWGDILTDTQY